This TCR beta chain was obtained from a study of response to subunit inactivated influenza vaccine. Study conclusions and caveats: Researchers suggested that each seasonal influenza vaccination recruits few new T cells.

Between the trimmed V and J ends, which lost 0 bases and 3 bases, there was a span of 14 bases. The CDR3 contains 16 residues. Germline-derived CDR1 and CDR2 are SGHDN and FVKESK. With respect to this clonotype: What it recognizes is unknown.

TCRdb recomputed calls from the RT-PCR reads with MiXCR, one row per CDR3 protein. The data contain 430,000 or so distinct CDR3 sequences, about 10% of them seen just once; the ten biggest clones take up approximately 12%. The V call is TRBV14, the J call TRBJ2-5, with no clear D. The specimen was PBMCs from blood, collected 40 to 50 days after vaccination. The TCR sequence derives from a man aged 45-65 years who received an inactivated influenza vaccine. The CDR3 DNA reads as TGTGCCAGCAGCCAAGATCGAGTGTGGCAGGAAGAGACCCAGTACTTC. Translating it yields CASSQDRVWQEETQYF.